These 30 T cell receptor beta chains were all obtained from the same sample, sequenced in a study of T cell responses to AZD1222 COVID-19 vaccine. The repertoire was sequenced with immunoSEQ multiplex PCR; TCRdb's copy has only in-frame clones and lacks some. The table records some 87,000 clones, 75% to 90% of them present only once. The sequenced sample was peripheral blood, obtained on day 0 of AZD1222 vaccination. The receptors were gathered from an adult in good health.

V is TRBV6-6 and J is TRBJ2-6, with D tentatively TRBD1 (6 bases). V was trimmed by 5 bases and J by 0 bases, leaving 14 bases between them. The CDR3 is 17 residues long. The germline V gene has CDR1 MNHNY and CDR2 SVGAGI (reference sequence). This chain's CDR3 is CASSPLGRGSGANVLTF. DNA for the CDR3: TGTGCCAGCAGTCCGTTGGGCAGGGGCTCTGGGGCCAACGTCCTGACTTTC.

The chain couples TRBV20-1 to TRBJ2-3, with 7 positions matching TRBD2. V shed 3 bases and J 3 bases; nucleotides not matched to a gene: 18. The V gene's germline CDR1 is DFQATT and CDR2 SNEGSKA (reference sequence). The CDR3 runs to 18 residues. The CDR3 loop is CSASGSSGETLWTDTQYF. The DNA of the CDR3 is TGCAGTGCTAGTGGGTCTAGCGGCGAAACGTTATGGACAGATACGCAGTATTTT.

The J gene is TRBJ2-3, the V gene TRBV6-5, with a weak D call TRBD2 (6 bases). This CDR3 is built from 16 residues. Germline V lookup: CDR1 MNHEY, CDR2 SVGAGI. Deletions cut 4 bases from V and 4 bases from J, with 18 bases between. The CDR3 here is CASSSEAVWGADTQYF. The CDR3 nucleotides read TGTGCCAGCAGTTCCGAAGCGGTATGGGGGGCAGATACGCAGTATTTT.

V and J are TRBV2 and TRBJ1-5; D gene unclear. CDR1 and CDR2 from the germline V gene are SNHLY and FYNNEI. Trimming removed 3 bases at V and 0 bases at J, with 9 bases between. This CDR3 has 15 amino acids. In DNA, the CDR3 is TGTGCCAGCAGTGACGGCCCTTATAGCAATCAGCCCCAGCATTTT. Its protein is CASSDGPYSNQPQHF.

A note on this clone: Mismatch with germline at one junction end may stem from a read error. V and J are TRBV5-1 and TRBJ2-1; 8 bases are shared with TRBD2. The CDR3 has 13 amino acids. Germline V gene lookup returns CDR1 SGHRS and CDR2 YFSETQ. CDR3 amino acids: CARSDGRGNEQFF. In DNA form, the CDR3 reads TGCGCCCGCAGCGACGGGAGGGGGAATGAGCAGTTCTTC.

The V call is TRBV10-1, the J call TRBJ1-1; 8 bases fit TRBD1. In germline, CDR1 is WNHNN, CDR2 SYGVQD (reference sequence). The trim removed 4 bases at V and 0 bases at J, leaving 4 bases unmatched. The CDR3 covers 15 residues. The CDR3 sequence: CASSGGQGLNTEAFF. DNA of the CDR3: TGCGCCAGCAGTGGCGGACAGGGACTGAACACTGAAGCTTTCTTT.

The genes are TRBV6-1 and TRBJ2-1; no clear D gene. Per the germline V gene, CDR1 is MNHNS and CDR2 is SASEGT. Trimming cost V 1 base and J 13 bases, with 11 bases left between them. CDR3 length: 12 amino acids. The CDR3 DNA reads TGTGCCAGCAGTGAAGGAGGTCACCGACAGTTCTTC. Translation gives CASSEGGHRQFF.

The V and J genes are TRBV7-9 and TRBJ1-1; TRBD1 matches 7 bases. Germline CDR1 is SEHNR and CDR2 is FQNEAQ (reference sequence). V trimming: 1 base; J trimming: 0 bases; junction bases outside the gene matches: 5. The length of the CDR3 is 16 residues. This CDR3 is CASSLGQQGLNTEAFF. In DNA, the CDR3 is TGTGCCAGCAGCTTAGGCCAACAGGGGTTGAACACTGAAGCTTTCTTT.

V is TRBV4-2 and J is TRBJ2-5; D is uncertain. V dropped 4 bases and J dropped 5 bases, with 14 bases sitting between them. Per the germline V gene, CDR1 is LGHNA and CDR2 is YNFKEQ. This CDR3 spans 14 amino acids. The CDR3 nucleotides read TGTGCCAGCAGCCCCGAGGATGGGGTGGAGACCCAGTACTTC. It codes for CASSPEDGVETQYF.

V and J are TRBV5-4 and TRBJ2-3; D is uncertain. The CDR3 spans 16 residues. The ends were cut back, 0 bases at V and 3 bases at J, with 14 bases in the middle. Germline CDR1 and CDR2: SGHNT and YYREEE (reference sequence). CDR3 sequence: CASSLAGRQRTDTQYF. In nucleotides, the CDR3 is TGTGCCAGCAGCTTGGCAGGCAGGCAGAGGACAGATACGCAGTATTTT.

Here the CDR3 reads CASSLQGGLGTGELFF. CDR3 coding DNA: TGTGCCAGCAGCCTACAGGGGGGCCTGGGCACCGGGGAGCTGTTTTTT. The V call is TRBV9, the J call TRBJ2-2; TRBD1 agrees at 8 bases. The V segment lost 4 bases and the J segment 4 bases; nucleotides outside the gene matches: 9. The CDR3 runs to 16 residues. Per the germline V gene, CDR1 is SGDLS and CDR2 is YYNGEE.

Here the CDR3 reads CASSPAGGLGTEAFF. CDR3 sequence (DNA): TGCGCCAGCAGCCCGGCGGGGGGACTGGGCACTGAAGCTTTCTTT. J is TRBJ1-1 and V is TRBV5-1; D possibly corresponds to TRBD1 (5 bases). From germline, CDR1 is SGHRS and CDR2 YFSETQ. The CDR3 spans 15 residues. V lost 4 bases and J lost 4, with 17 bases in between.

The chain is built from TRBV27 and TRBJ2-3, with 7 positions matching TRBD1. The CDR3 contains 14 residues. Germline CDR1 MNHEY, CDR2 SMNVEV (reference sequence). Trimming removed 6 bases from V and 2 bases from J; junction bases left unmatched: 5. The CDR3 reads CASSATGFTDTQYF. As DNA, the CDR3 is TGTGCCAGCAGCGCGACAGGGTTCACAGATACGCAGTATTTT.

This clone showed up just once. The chain carries TRBV3-1 (or the pseudogene TRBV3-2) and TRBJ1-3; D is perhaps TRBD1 (5 bases). The CDR3 loop spans 13 amino acids. Trimming shortened V by 5 bases and J by 8 bases, and 13 bases separated the two germline ends. In germline, CDR1 is LGHDT, CDR2 YNNKEL (reference sequence). The CDR3 reads CASSFGSGHTIYF. The DNA of the CDR3 is TGTGCCAGCAGCTTTGGGTCGGGGCACACCATATATTTT.

This chain uses TRBV11-2 with TRBJ2-4, with D hard to call. CDR3 size: 12 residues. With 5 bases removed from V and 4 bases from J, the gap between germline ends came to 6 bases. Looked up from germline, CDR1 is SGHAT and CDR2 is FQNNGV. For the CDR3, the DNA is TGTGCCAGCAGCCACGAGAAAAACATTCAGTACTTC. Translation gives CASSHEKNIQYF. The complete variable domain, with remaining parts taken from reference TRBV11-2 and TRBJ2-4, reads EAGVAQSPRYKIIEKRQSVAFWCNPISGHATLYWYQQILGQGPKLLIQFQNNGVVDDSQLPKDRFSAERLKGVDSTLKIQPAKLEDSAVYLCASSHEKNIQYFGAGTRLSVL.

The chain carries TRBV19 and TRBJ2-5; 11 positions agree with TRBD1. CDR3 length: 15 residues. Trimming at V came to 3 bases and at J to 5 bases, leaving 5 bases not matched to a gene. The V gene's germline CDR1 is LNHDA and CDR2 SQIVND (reference sequence). The CDR3 sequence: CASSIGQGAMETQYF. The CDR3, as DNA: TGTGCCAGTAGTATCGGACAGGGGGCGATGGAGACCCAGTACTTC.

This chain links TRBV7-6 with TRBJ2-1; D call uncertain. The CDR3 is 15 amino acids. Trimming cost V 2 bases and J 3 bases, with 11 bases left between them. Germline CDR1 and CDR2: SGHVS and FNYEAQ. The CDR3 loop reads CASSLFGGVYNEQFF. The CDR3 DNA is TGTGCCAGCAGCTTATTTGGTGGGGTCTACAATGAGCAGTTCTTC.

CDR3 coding DNA: TGTGCCAGCAGTTTAGTCCAAGCGAGAAGGATTTCACCCCTCCACTTT. Its translation is CASSLVQARRISPLHF. This chain links TRBV28 with TRBJ1-6; D ambiguous. This CDR3 region has 16 residues. CDR1 and CDR2 (germline): MDHEN, SYDVKM. V was clipped by 2 bases and J by 9 bases, with 17 bases between them. Based on the CDR3 plus reference TRBV28 and TRBJ1-6, the full variable domain is DVKVTQSSRYLVKRTGEKVFLECVQDMDHENMFWYRQDPGLGLRLIYFSYDVKMKEKGDIPEGYSVSREKKERFSLILESASTNQTSMYLCASSLVQARRISPLHFGNGTRLTVT.

The rearrangement joins TRBV5-1 to TRBJ2-7, with D hard to call. There are 14 residues in the CDR3. Per the germline V gene, CDR1 is SGHRS and CDR2 is YFSETQ. The V end lost 5 bases, the J end lost 3 bases, and 15 bases lay between the germline ends. The CDR3 here is CASSIQALNYEQYF. CDR3 DNA: TGCGCCAGCAGTATTCAGGCTCTGAACTACGAGCAGTACTTC.

This sequence joins TRBV27 and TRBJ1-4; maybe TRBD1 (5 bases). The V end lost 5 bases, the J end lost 4 bases, and 11 bases lay between the germline ends. Germline CDR1 and CDR2: MNHEY and SMNVEV (reference sequence). The CDR3 runs 14 residues. The CDR3 loop is CASSQRGHNEKLFF. CDR3 nucleotide sequence: TGTGCCAGCAGTCAAAGGGGTCATAATGAAAAACTGTTTTTT.

The chain combines TRBV11-2 with TRBJ2-5, with no clear D. The V gene lost 2 bases and the J gene lost 1 base, with 8 bases spanning the gap. The CDR3 is 14 residues long. CDR1 SGHAT and CDR2 FQNNGV come from the germline V gene. CDR3 region: CASSLSWLQETQYF. DNA for the CDR3: TGTGCCAGCAGCTTATCTTGGCTCCAAGAGACCCAGTACTTC.

This rearrangement joins TRBV11-2 to TRBJ2-2; D might be TRBD1 or TRBD2, each matching 6 bases. Germline V CDR1 and CDR2: SGHAT, FQNNGV. This CDR3 region has 15 residues. V shed 5 bases and J shed 4 bases, with 14 bases lying between them. CDR3 bases: TGTGCCAGCAGCCGACGGGGGCAGGGCACCGGGGAGCTGTTTTTT. Its protein is CASSRRGQGTGELFF.

The chain combines TRBV28 with TRBJ1-3; no firm D call. Trimming removed 3 bases at V and 3 bases at J, with 9 bases between. Germline V CDR1 and CDR2: MDHEN, SYDVKM. CDR3 length: 14 residues. CDR3 coding DNA: TGTGCCAGCAGTTTCCGAACCCGTGGAAACACCATATATTTT. Its protein product is CASSFRTRGNTIYF.

The rearrangement links TRBV28 to TRBJ2-7; TRBD2 agrees at 8 bases. Per germline, CDR1 MDHEN and CDR2 SYDVKM. After removal of 4 bases from V and 3 bases from J, the junction contained 14 bases not matched to a gene. The CDR3 has 17 residues. The CDR3 spells CASSSPRTGGTLYEQYF. Written as DNA, the CDR3 is TGTGCCAGCAGTTCACCCCGTACGGGAGGGACTCTCTACGAGCAGTACTTC.

CDR3 in DNA: TGTGCCAGCAGCGTAGCCGGGGGGGCTTTGAACACTGAAGCTTTCTTT. Residues: CASSVAGGALNTEAFF. The chain couples TRBV9 to TRBJ1-1; possibly TRBD1 for D (6 bases). Trimming pared 0 bases from V and 0 bases from J, leaving 12 bases between. The CDR3 extends over 16 amino acids. CDR1 is SGDLS and CDR2 is YYNGEE in the germline V gene.

The V gene is TRBV2, the J gene TRBJ1-2; D remains unclear. The CDR3 length is 15 residues. Germline CDR1 reads SNHLY; CDR2 reads FYNNEI. V was cut by 6 bases and J by 2 bases, with 16 bases left in between. The CDR3 is CASRARSTRNYGYTF. CDR3 coding DNA: TGTGCCAGCAGGGCTCGTTCAACCCGGAACTATGGCTACACCTTC.

This chain uses TRBV7-9 with TRBJ2-7, with 9 nucleotides matching TRBD1. The CDR3 loop spans 16 amino acids. The J segment lost 2 bases and the V segment lost 5 bases, leaving 10 bases of the junction unmatched. In germline, CDR1 is SEHNR, CDR2 FQNEAQ (reference sequence). CDR3 loop: CASSPGPGQGPYEQYF. The CDR3 coding sequence is TGTGCCAGCAGCCCCGGGCCGGGACAGGGTCCCTACGAGCAGTACTTC.

V usage is TRBV11-2 and J usage is TRBJ2-5, with 7 bases lining up with TRBD1. The CDR3 has 15 amino acids. Germline V CDR1 and CDR2: SGHAT, FQNNGV. V lost 3 bases, J lost 5 bases, and 9 bases stayed unmatched. The CDR3 DNA follows: TGTGCCAGCAGCTTTCCAGGGGGAAGTACGGAGACCCAGTACTTC. Residues: CASSFPGGSTETQYF.

V usage is TRBV3-1 (or the pseudogene TRBV3-2) and J usage is TRBJ2-2; either TRBD1 or TRBD2 may fit D (5 bases each). The CDR3 totals 15 residues. Germline V CDR1 and CDR2: LGHDT, YNNKEL (reference sequence). V was trimmed by 10 bases and J by 0 bases, leaving 15 bases between them. This chain's CDR3 is CATSRGAANTGELFF. CDR3 in DNA: TGTGCCACCTCTCGAGGGGCAGCGAACACCGGGGAGCTGTTTTTT.

In this sample, this clone turned up once. V and J are TRBV19 and TRBJ2-3, with D possibly matching TRBD1 (6 bases). V lost 5 bases to trimming and J lost 4 bases, with 10 bases between them. Per the germline V gene, CDR1 is LNHDA and CDR2 is SQIVND (reference sequence). The CDR3 loop spans 13 amino acids. The CDR3: CASSSDSSDTQYF. The CDR3 nucleotides read TGTGCCAGTAGTTCGGACAGTTCAGATACGCAGTATTTT.